The 23 T cell receptor beta chains presented below share a single source sample, sequenced in a study of blood T cell repertoires in COVID-19. Only in-frame clones appear in the TCRdb table, and some are missing; sequencing was by immunoSEQ multiplex PCR. The data contain around 190,000 clones, approximately 86% of them seen just once; the ten biggest clones take up 8% to 10%. Material for sequencing was peripheral blood. These TCRs come from a man aged 45-60 years with active or convalescent COVID-19.

The chain joins TRBV2 to TRBJ1-2; no definite D call. Deletions cut 6 bases from V and 8 bases from J, with 19 bases between. The CDR3 totals 14 residues. Germline CDR1 reads SNHLY; CDR2 reads FYNNEI. CDR3 sequence (DNA): TGTGCCAGCAGCGTTGGATTTAGCGACCGGGGCTACACCTTC. This encodes CASSVGFSDRGYTF.

In regard to this clone: One end of the junction fails to match germline, which may point to a read error. V and J are TRBV28 and TRBJ1-2; D gene unclear. Germline CDR1 and CDR2: MDHEN and SYDVKM. The CDR3 contains 12 residues. CDR3 amino acids: CASSNQWEDKPF. CDR3 nucleotides: TGTGCCAGCAGTAACCAGTGGGAGGATAAGCCCTTC.

The chain carries TRBV13 and TRBJ1-1, with 7 bases lining up with TRBD1. V was pared by 5 bases and J by 10 bases, with 10 bases of the junction left unmatched. The germline V gene has CDR1 PRHDT and CDR2 FYEKMQ (reference sequence). This CDR3 contains 13 residues. The CDR3 sequence is CASSPQGRQGAFF. DNA of the CDR3: TGTGCCAGCAGCCCACAGGGGCGACAGGGAGCTTTCTTT.

V gene TRBV5-4 combines with J gene TRBJ2-1, with TRBD2 matching 9 bases. After removal of 5 bases from V and 6 bases from J, the junction contained 12 bases not matched to a gene. CDR1 and CDR2 from the germline V gene are SGHNT and YYREEE (reference sequence). The CDR3 length is 16 residues. The chain's CDR3 is CASSSDSGGVFNEQFF. DNA for the CDR3: TGTGCCAGCAGTTCAGATAGCGGGGGCGTTTTCAATGAGCAGTTCTTC.

The chain couples TRBV5-6 to TRBJ2-7; unclear D gene. The germline gives CDR1 SGHDT, CDR2 YYEEEE. Trimming removed 3 bases from V and 3 bases from J, with 16 bases in between. The CDR3 covers 15 residues. The CDR3 nucleotides are TGTGCCAGCAGCTACCCCCAGATGACAAGCTACGAGCAGTACTTC. This gives the protein CASSYPQMTSYEQYF.

V and J are TRBV30 and TRBJ2-7, with D possibly being TRBD1 (5 bases). The germline CDR1 and CDR2 sequences are GTSNPN and SVGIG (reference sequence). CDR3 size: 16 residues. Trimming shortened V by 0 bases and J by 0 bases, and 15 bases separated the two germline ends. CDR3 bases: TGTGCCTGGAGTGTCATGGGGCAGGTAAGCTCCTACGAGCAGTACTTC. Its translation is CAWSVMGQVSSYEQYF.

This clone was counted once. J is TRBJ1-2 and V is TRBV2; D might be TRBD1 (5 bases). Per the germline V gene, CDR1 is SNHLY and CDR2 is FYNNEI. V was clipped by 7 bases and J by 5 bases, with 14 bases between them. There are 13 residues in the CDR3. CDR3 DNA sequence: TGTGCCAGCAAGAAGGGGATAGGGTATGGCTACACCTTC. Translation: CASKKGIGYGYTF.

The chain links TRBV4-3 to TRBJ2-1; 7 nucleotides align to TRBD2. With V trimmed by 0 bases and J by 7 bases, 9 bases remained unmatched. Germline loops: CDR1 LGHNA, CDR2 YSLEER. The CDR3 has 16 amino acids. The CDR3 loop is CASSQDPLTSENEQFF. CDR3 DNA: TGCGCCAGCAGCCAAGACCCCCTAACTAGCGAGAATGAGCAGTTCTTC.

This chain joins TRBV7-2 and TRBJ2-7; TRBD2 aligns across 7 bases. The J segment lost 1 base and the V segment lost 1 base, leaving 4 bases of the junction unmatched. The CDR3 is 15 amino acids. The germline CDR1 and CDR2 sequences are SGHTA and FQGNSA. CDR3 sequence reads: CASSLGASGSYEQYF. DNA for the CDR3: TGTGCCAGCAGCTTAGGAGCTAGCGGATCCTACGAGCAGTACTTC.

This clone was observed a handful of times. The CDR3 is CASSQVKRGSSYNEQFF. CDR3 DNA sequence: TGTGCCAGCAGCCAAGTAAAGCGGGGGAGCTCCTACAATGAGCAGTTCTTC. V is TRBV4-2 and J is TRBJ2-1; 8 positions agree with TRBD2. Per germline, CDR1 LGHNA and CDR2 YNFKEQ. The CDR3 has 17 amino acids. V was clipped by 1 base and J by 0 bases; unmatched bases: 5.

The chain combines TRBV6-2 or TRBV6-3 with TRBJ1-5, with 10 nucleotides matching TRBD1. The CDR3 runs 16 residues. J gave up 6 bases and V 6 bases, and 11 bases lay outside the gene matches. Germline V gives CDR1 MNHEY, CDR2 SVGEGT. The CDR3 nucleotides are TGTGCCAGCAGCCCTCTTGGGACAGGGGCCGCTCAGCCCCAGCATTTT. This codes for CASSPLGTGAAQPQHF.

The V call is TRBV5-1, the J call TRBJ2-5; 7 nucleotides align to TRBD1. V shed 4 bases, J shed 3 bases, and the junction held 9 bases outside the gene matches. The length of the CDR3 is 15 residues. CDR1 is SGHRS and CDR2 is YFSETQ in the germline V gene. CDR3 nucleotides: TGCGCCAGCAGCCTCCAGTCCGACAGGGAAGAGACCCAGTACTTC. Translated: CASSLQSDREETQYF.

This clone was picked up a small number of times. The rearrangement joins TRBV16 to TRBJ1-1, with 7 positions matching TRBD1. The V gene end was trimmed by 3 bases and the J gene end by 1 base; junction bases not matched to a gene: 5. This CDR3 has 15 residues. The germline V gene encodes CDR1 KGHSY and CDR2 FQNENV. The CDR3 bases are TGTGCCAGCAGCCATACCGGACAGGCGAACACTGAAGCTTTCTTT. Translated, it gives CASSHTGQANTEAFF.

The genes are TRBV24-1 and TRBJ1-5; D call uncertain. CDR1 KGHDR and CDR2 SFDVKD come from the germline V gene. V lost 8 bases and J 3 bases, leaving 13 bases between the germline ends. The CDR3 is made up of 14 amino acids. CDR3 amino acids: CATMRSGNNQPQHF. The CDR3, as DNA: TGTGCCACCATGAGGTCGGGGAACAATCAGCCCCAGCATTTT.

The chain uses TRBV2 and TRBJ1-5, with 7 nucleotides matching TRBD1. V lost 5 bases and J lost 4; bases outside the gene matches: 14. CDR1 and CDR2 from the germline V gene are SNHLY and FYNNEI. This CDR3 spans 17 amino acids. The CDR3 DNA is TGTGCCAGCAGTTTTCGGGACAGCCCCCTGGGTAATCAGCCCCAGCATTTT. Translating it yields CASSFRDSPLGNQPQHF.

V and J are TRBV7-3 and TRBJ2-3; a possible D gene is TRBD1 (7 bases). V was clipped by 5 bases and J by 5 bases, with 20 bases between them. From germline, CDR1 is SGHTA and CDR2 FQGTGA. The CDR3 length is 16 residues. CDR3 residues: CASSVGTARGRDTQYF. As DNA, the CDR3 is TGTGCCAGCAGCGTTGGGACTGCCAGGGGGAGAGATACGCAGTATTTT.

V and J are TRBV6-5 and TRBJ2-3, with D tentatively TRBD2 (5 bases). The germline CDR1 and CDR2 sequences are MNHEY and SVGAGI. Deletions cut 2 bases from V and 6 bases from J, with 9 bases between. The CDR3 is 13 residues long. CDR3 region: CASSYPTGDTQYF. DNA of the CDR3: TGTGCCAGCAGTTACCCAACGGGGGATACGCAGTATTTT.

The chain has TRBV6-2 or TRBV6-3 and TRBJ1-6; the match to TRBD1 covers 9 bases. The CDR3 length is 16 residues. Germline-derived CDR1 and CDR2 are MNHEY and SVGEGT. The J segment lost 14 bases and the V segment lost 4 bases, leaving 15 bases of the junction unmatched. Written as DNA, the CDR3 is TGTGCCAGCAGTTGGAAGATGGGACAGGGTATAGAGTCCCTCCACTTT. Residues: CASSWKMGQGIESLHF.

V is TRBV7-2 and J is TRBJ1-5; no reliable D call. V lost 4 bases and J 3 bases, leaving 13 bases between the germline ends. The germline V gene encodes CDR1 SGHTA and CDR2 FQGNSA. The CDR3 consists of 15 residues. CDR3 residues: CASSSWPGINQPQHF. The CDR3 nucleotides read TGTGCCAGCAGCTCCTGGCCAGGTATCAATCAGCCCCAGCATTTT.

The chain has TRBV25-1 and TRBJ1-2; 8 positions match TRBD1. The ends lost 7 bases at V and 4 bases at J; junction bases unmatched: 11. Germline lookup yields CDR1 MGHDK and CDR2 SYGVNS. CDR3 size: 15 residues. The CDR3 DNA reads TGTGCCAGCAACCCAAACCGAGACAGGGGCTATGGCTACACCTTC. It specifies CASNPNRDRGYGYTF.

The rearrangement uses TRBV11-3 and TRBJ2-3; possible D gene TRBD2, 6 bases. The V gene lost 5 bases and the J gene lost 8 bases, with 23 bases spanning the gap. The CDR3 runs 16 residues. From germline, CDR1 is SGHNT and CDR2 YENEEA. CDR3 region: CASSQGLYTGGGTQYF. DNA for the CDR3: TGTGCCAGCAGCCAGGGACTCTACACGGGTGGGGGTACGCAGTATTTT.

The chain combines TRBV9 with TRBJ1-3; maybe TRBD1 (5 bases). Trimming cost V 0 bases and J 0 bases, with 13 bases left between them. The CDR3 has 17 amino acids. Germline CDR1 reads SGDLS; CDR2 reads YYNGEE. CDR3 sequence (DNA): TGTGCCAGCAGCGTAGGTGGATCAGGGAACTCTGGAAACACCATATATTTT. The encoded protein is CASSVGGSGNSGNTIYF. The full variable domain, completed using reference TRBV9 and TRBJ1-3, is DSGVTQTPKHLITATGQRVTLRCSPRSGDLSVYWYQQSLDQGLQFLIQYYNGEERAKGNILERFSAQQFPDLHSELNLSSLELGDSALYFCASSVGGSGNSGNTIYFGEGSWLTVV.

The chain's CDR3 is CASSPGDISNYGYTF. The CDR3 DNA sequence: TGCGCCAGCAGCCCCGGGGACATCTCTAACTATGGCTACACCTTC. This sequence joins TRBV5-1 and TRBJ1-2; tentatively, D is TRBD1 (6 bases). The CDR3 sequence is 15 residues long. V lost 4 bases, J lost 0 bases, and 13 bases lay in between. The germline CDR1 and CDR2 sequences are SGHRS and YFSETQ.